This TCR beta chain was captured in a study of blood T cell repertoires in COVID-19. Unmatched junction bases numbered 6, after V lost 2 bases and J lost 3 bases. The CDR3 has 15 amino acids. Per germline, CDR1 WNHNN and CDR2 SYGVQD (reference sequence). Donors were grouped by their self-reported clinical history. Original analysis: Estimates of nucleated cell counts were drawn from the amplification of reference gene primers. The repertoire was sequenced with immunoSEQ multiplex PCR; TCRdb's copy has only in-frame clones and lacks some. D and trimming were read from the DNA, whereas the V and J calls and clone size are those reported in that table. Among about 300,000 clones listed, about 90% were seen once.

Sequenced sample: PBMCs or T cells enriched from blood (not recorded which). The chain links TRBV10-1 to TRBJ2-7; 8 bases line up with TRBD1. This TCR came from a woman aged 18-35 years with acute COVID-19. CDR3 sequence: CASSEGAGGIYEQYF. The CDR3 DNA is TGCGCCAGCAGTGAGGGTGCAGGGGGCATCTACGAGCAGTACTTC.